Included here is one TCR beta chain sequence, with context. Its specificity is not known. The data were obtained in a study of cytomegalovirus exposure and HLA in healthy donors. On the study more broadly: Previous work identified roughly 120 million unique TCR beta sequences from about 179 million T cells. Study-wide results and limits: It is likely that the observed cluster of highly shared sequence variants was a sequencing artifact. It was taken for granted in presence/absence analyses that sequencing depth across donors was roughly uniform. Later examination showed HLA-associated TCR beta chains had greater clonal expansion than equally common others.

Trimming at V came to 4 bases and at J to 7 bases, leaving 4 bases not matched to a gene. The V gene's germline CDR1 is SNHLY and CDR2 FYNNEI. This CDR3 comprises 14 residues. The PCR made use of 60 Vbeta and 13 Jbeta primers. Clones were sequenced by immunoSEQ multiplex PCR, and TCRdb holds only the in-frame ones, with some missing. The sample records 100,000 to 150,000 clones, 70% to 85% being singletons. V usage is TRBV2 and J usage is TRBJ1-4, with 9 bases matching TRBD1. The sample consisted of PBMCs. The clonotype originates from a man between 45 and 60 years old in good health and CMV-seronegative. The CDR3 loop is CASSAGTGPEKLFF. DNA for the CDR3: TGTGCCAGCAGTGCCGGGACAGGGCCTGAAAAACTGTTTTTT.